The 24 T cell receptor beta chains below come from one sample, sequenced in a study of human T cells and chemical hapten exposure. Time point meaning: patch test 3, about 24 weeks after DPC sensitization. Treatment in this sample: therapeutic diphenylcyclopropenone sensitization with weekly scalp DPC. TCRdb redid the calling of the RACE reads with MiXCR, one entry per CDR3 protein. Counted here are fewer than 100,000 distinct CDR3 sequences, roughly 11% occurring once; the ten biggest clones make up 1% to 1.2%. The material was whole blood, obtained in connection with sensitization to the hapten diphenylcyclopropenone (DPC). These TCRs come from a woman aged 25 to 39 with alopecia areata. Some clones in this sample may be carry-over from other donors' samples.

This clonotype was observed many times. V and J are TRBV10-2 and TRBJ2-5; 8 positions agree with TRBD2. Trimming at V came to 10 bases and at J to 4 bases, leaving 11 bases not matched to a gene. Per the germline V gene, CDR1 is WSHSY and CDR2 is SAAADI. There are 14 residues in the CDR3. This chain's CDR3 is CATVLTGGAETQYF. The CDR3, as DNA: TGCGCCACCGTGCTTACCGGGGGGGCAGAGACCCAGTACTTC.

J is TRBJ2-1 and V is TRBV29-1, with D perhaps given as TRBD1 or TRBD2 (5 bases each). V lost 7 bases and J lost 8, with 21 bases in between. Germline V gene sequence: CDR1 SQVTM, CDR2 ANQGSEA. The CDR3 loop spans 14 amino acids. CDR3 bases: TGCAGCGGCAAGGGACCCCGCATTAAAGATGAGCAGTTCTTC. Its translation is CSGKGPRIKDEQFF.

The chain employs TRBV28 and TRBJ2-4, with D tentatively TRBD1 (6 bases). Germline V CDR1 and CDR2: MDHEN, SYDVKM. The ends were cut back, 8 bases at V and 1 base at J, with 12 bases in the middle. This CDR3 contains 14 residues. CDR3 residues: CASATGMAKNIQYF. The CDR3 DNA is TGTGCCAGCGCCACAGGGATGGCCAAAAACATTCAGTACTTC.

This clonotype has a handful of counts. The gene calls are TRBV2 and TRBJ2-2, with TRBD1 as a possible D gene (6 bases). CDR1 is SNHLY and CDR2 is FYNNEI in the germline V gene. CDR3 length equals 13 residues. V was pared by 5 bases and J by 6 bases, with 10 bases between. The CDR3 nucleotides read TGTGCCAGCAGTCAATACAGGGCCGGGGAGCTGTTTTTT. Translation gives CASSQYRAGELFF.

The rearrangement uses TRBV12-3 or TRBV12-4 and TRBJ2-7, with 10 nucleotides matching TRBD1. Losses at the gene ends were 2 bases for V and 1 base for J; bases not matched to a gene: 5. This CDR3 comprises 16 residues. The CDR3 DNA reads TGTGCCAGCAGTTTATATGGGACAGGGGCTTCCTACGAGCAGTACTTC. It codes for CASSLYGTGASYEQYF.

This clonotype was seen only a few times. The CDR3 region has the DNA TGTGCCAGCAGCGAACAGGGGGCTCTAGCCAAAAACATTCAGTACTTC. Its protein product is CASSEQGALAKNIQYF. The chain links TRBV5-8 to TRBJ2-4, with 9 positions matching TRBD1. The CDR3 has 16 amino acids. The V gene end was trimmed by 4 bases and the J gene end by 0 bases; junction bases not matched to a gene: 5. Germline V gene sequence: CDR1 SGHTS, CDR2 YDEGEE.

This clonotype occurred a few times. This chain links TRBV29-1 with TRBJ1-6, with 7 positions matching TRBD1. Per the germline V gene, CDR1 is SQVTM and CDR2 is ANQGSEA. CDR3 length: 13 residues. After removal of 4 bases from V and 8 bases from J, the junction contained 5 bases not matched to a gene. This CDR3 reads CSVGDSAHSPLHF. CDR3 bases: TGCAGCGTTGGGGACAGCGCCCATTCACCCCTCCACTTT.

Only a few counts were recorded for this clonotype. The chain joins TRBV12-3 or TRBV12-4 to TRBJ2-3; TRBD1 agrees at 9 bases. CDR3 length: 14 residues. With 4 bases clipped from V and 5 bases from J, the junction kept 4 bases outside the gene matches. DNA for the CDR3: TGTGCCAGCAGTTATGGGACAGGGAGAGATACGCAGTATTTT. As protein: CASSYGTGRDTQYF.

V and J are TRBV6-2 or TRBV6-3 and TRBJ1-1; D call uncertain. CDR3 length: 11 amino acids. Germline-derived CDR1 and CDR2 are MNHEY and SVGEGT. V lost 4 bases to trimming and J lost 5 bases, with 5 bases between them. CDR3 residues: CASSSGTEAFF. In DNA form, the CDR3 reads TGTGCCAGCAGTTCCGGGACTGAAGCTTTCTTT.

The DNA of the CDR3 is TGCAGTGCTAGCGACACCGTTCGTAGGACAGATACGCAGTATTTT. Its protein product is CSASDTVRRTDTQYF. The chain joins TRBV20-1 to TRBJ2-3; D remains unclear. This CDR3 has 15 residues. The V and J ends lost 3 bases and 3 bases respectively, with 16 bases between them. The germline V gene encodes CDR1 DFQATT and CDR2 SNEGSKA (reference sequence).

DNA of the CDR3: TGTGCCAGCAGCTTTTGGCTAGCTTCCTACGAGCAGTACTTC. This translates into CASSFWLASYEQYF. The chain carries TRBV5-4 and TRBJ2-7, with D possibly TRBD2 on 5 matching bases. The CDR3 sequence is 14 residues long. V gave up 2 bases and J gave up 1 base, with 10 bases separating them. Germline assignment: CDR1 SGHNT and CDR2 YYREEE (reference sequence).

Here the CDR3 reads CASSSSVSATNEKLFF. The CDR3 nucleotides are TGTGCCAGCAGCTCGTCGGTATCTGCAACTAATGAAAAACTGTTTTTT. The chain has TRBV7-2 and TRBJ1-4; unclear D gene. There are 16 residues in the CDR3. Germline assignment: CDR1 SGHTA and CDR2 FQGNSA. The ends were cut back, 4 bases at V and 0 bases at J, with 12 bases in the middle. The full variable domain, rest sourced from reference TRBV7-2 and TRBJ1-4, is GAGVSQSPSNKVTEKGKDVELRCDPISGHTALYWYRQSLGQGLEFLIYFQGNSAPDKSGLPSDRFSAERTGGSVSTLTIQRTQQEDSAVYLCASSSSVSATNEKLFFGSGTQLSVL.

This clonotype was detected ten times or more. The CDR3 is CASSQGHKSETQYF. In DNA, the CDR3 is TGTGCCAGCAGCCAAGGGCATAAATCTGAGACCCAGTACTTC. V usage is TRBV11-2 and J usage is TRBJ2-5; the D is unclear. The germline gives CDR1 SGHAT, CDR2 FQNNGV. V gave up 5 bases and J gave up 5 bases, with 15 bases separating them. There are 14 residues in the CDR3.

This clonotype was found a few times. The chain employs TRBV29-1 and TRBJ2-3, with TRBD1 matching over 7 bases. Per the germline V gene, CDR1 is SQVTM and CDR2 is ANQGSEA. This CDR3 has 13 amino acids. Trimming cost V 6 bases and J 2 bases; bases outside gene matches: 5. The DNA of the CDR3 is TGCAGCGTCATAACAGGGGACACAGATACGCAGTATTTT. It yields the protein CSVITGDTDTQYF.

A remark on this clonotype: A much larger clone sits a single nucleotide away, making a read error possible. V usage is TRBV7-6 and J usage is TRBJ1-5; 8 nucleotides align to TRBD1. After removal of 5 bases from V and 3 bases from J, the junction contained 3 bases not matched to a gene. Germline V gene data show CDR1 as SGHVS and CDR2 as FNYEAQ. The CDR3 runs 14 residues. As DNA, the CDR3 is TGTGCCAGCAGCACGGGACAGGACAATCAGCCCCAGCATTTT. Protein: CASSTGQDNQPQHF. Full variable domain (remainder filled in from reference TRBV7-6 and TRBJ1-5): GAGVSQSPRYKVTKRGQDVALRCDPISGHVSLYWYRQALGQGPEFLTYFNYEAQQDKSGLPNDRFSAERPEGSISTLTIQRTEQRDSAMYRCASSTGQDNQPQHFGDGTRLSIL.

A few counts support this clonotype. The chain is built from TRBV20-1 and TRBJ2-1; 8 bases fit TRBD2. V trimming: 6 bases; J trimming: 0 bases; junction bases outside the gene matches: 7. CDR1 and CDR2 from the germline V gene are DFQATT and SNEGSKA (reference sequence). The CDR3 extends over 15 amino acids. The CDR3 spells CSAHSGAYSYNEQFF. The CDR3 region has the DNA TGCAGTGCCCATAGCGGGGCCTACTCCTACAATGAGCAGTTCTTC.

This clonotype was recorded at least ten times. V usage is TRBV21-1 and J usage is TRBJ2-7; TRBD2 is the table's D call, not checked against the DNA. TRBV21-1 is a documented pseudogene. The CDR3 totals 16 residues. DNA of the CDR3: TGTGCCAGCAGCCCCCGGTTAGCGGGACCAGCCTACGAGCAGTACTTC. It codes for CASSPRLAGPAYEQYF.

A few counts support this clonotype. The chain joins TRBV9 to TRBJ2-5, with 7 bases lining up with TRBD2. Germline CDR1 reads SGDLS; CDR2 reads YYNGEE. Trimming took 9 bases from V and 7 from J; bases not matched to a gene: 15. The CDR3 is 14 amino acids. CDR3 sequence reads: CAMPGDYPRGTQYF. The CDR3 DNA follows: TGTGCCATGCCCGGGGACTACCCCCGGGGGACCCAGTACTTC.

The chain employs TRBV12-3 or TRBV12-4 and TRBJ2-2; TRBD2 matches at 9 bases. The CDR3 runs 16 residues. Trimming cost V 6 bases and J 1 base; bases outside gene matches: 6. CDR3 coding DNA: TGTGCCAGCAGCCGGTCGACTAGCGGGAACACCGGGGAGCTGTTTTTT. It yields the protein CASSRSTSGNTGELFF.

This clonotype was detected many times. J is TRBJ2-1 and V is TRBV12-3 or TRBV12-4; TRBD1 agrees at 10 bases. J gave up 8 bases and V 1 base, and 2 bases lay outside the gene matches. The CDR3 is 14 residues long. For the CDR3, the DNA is TGTGCCAGCAGTTTAGGGACAGGGGGTGATGAGCAGTTCTTC. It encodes CASSLGTGGDEQFF.

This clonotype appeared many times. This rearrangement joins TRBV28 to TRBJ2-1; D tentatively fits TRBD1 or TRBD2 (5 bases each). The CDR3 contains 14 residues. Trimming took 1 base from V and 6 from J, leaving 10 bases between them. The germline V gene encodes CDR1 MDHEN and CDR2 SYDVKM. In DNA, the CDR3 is TGTGCCAGCAGTTTATATTTGAGGGGCAATGAGCAGTTCTTC. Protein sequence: CASSLYLRGNEQFF.

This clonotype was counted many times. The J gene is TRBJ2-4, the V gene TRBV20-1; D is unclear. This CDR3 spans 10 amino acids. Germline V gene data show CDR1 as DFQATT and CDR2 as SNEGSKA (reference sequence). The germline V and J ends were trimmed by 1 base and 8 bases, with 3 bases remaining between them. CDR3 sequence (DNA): TGCAGTGCTAGAGGATACATTCAGTACTTC. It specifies CSARGYIQYF.

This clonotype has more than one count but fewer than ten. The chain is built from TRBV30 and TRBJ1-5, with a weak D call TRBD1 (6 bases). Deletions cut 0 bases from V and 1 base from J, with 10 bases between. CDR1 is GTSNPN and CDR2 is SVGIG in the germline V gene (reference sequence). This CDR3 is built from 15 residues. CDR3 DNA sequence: TGTGCCTGGAGTGTTGGGACACAAAGCAATCAGCCCCAGCATTTT. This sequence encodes CAWSVGTQSNQPQHF.

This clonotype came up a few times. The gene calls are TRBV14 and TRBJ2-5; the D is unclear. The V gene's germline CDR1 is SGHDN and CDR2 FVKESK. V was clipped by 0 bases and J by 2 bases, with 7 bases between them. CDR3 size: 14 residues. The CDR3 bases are TGTGCCAGCAGCCAAGATCCGTTACAAGAGACCCAGTACTTC. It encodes CASSQDPLQETQYF.